This is a list of T cell receptor beta chains from one sample in a study of low-dose radiotherapy and immunotherapy resistance in tumors. Each CDR3 protein gets one entry after TCRdb re-called the reads with MiXCR. The profile shows 57,000 or so distinct CDR3 sequences, less than 25% of them singletons. The source was PBMCs, collected before treatment. These receptors were taken from a male donor with prostate cancer. Both conserved end residues are part of each CDR3. A D gene is named only where the DNA matches it firmly. For some rows the clone size is stated as once, few or many, or as a class when expanded; others skip it.

V: TRBV2
J: TRBJ2-7
size: -
D: -
DNA: TGTGCCAGCAGTGACGCAAGAGTGGCCTACGAGCAGTACTTC
CDR3: CASSDARVAYEQYF

V: TRBV20-1
J: TRBJ2-7
size: many
D: -
DNA: TGCAGTGCTAGGCCTGGCGGTCTTTCCTACGAGCAGTACTTC
CDR3: CSARPGGLSYEQYF

V: TRBV20-1
J: TRBJ1-4
size: many
D: TRBD1
DNA: TGCAGTGCTGCATCAGGGGGCAAGAGTGAAAAACTGTTTTTT
CDR3: CSAASGGKSEKLFF

V: TRBV27
J: TRBJ1-4
size: few
D: -
DNA: TGTGCCAGCTGTCAAAATCTTCTAGGGGAAAAACTGTTTTTT
CDR3: CASCQNLLGEKLFF

V: TRBV28
J: TRBJ2-7
size: many
D: TRBD2
DNA: TGTGCCAGCAGACTCGGGCTAGCGGGTTACGAGCAGTACTTC
CDR3: CASRLGLAGYEQYF

V: TRBV5-1
J: TRBJ2-1
size: many
D: TRBD2
DNA: TGCGCCAGCAGTATGGTAGCGGGAGCCAATGAGCAGTTCTTC
CDR3: CASSMVAGANEQFF

V: TRBV15
J: TRBJ2-6
size: -
D: TRBD1
DNA: TGTGCCACCAGCACACTTCAGGGGGCGAGCTCTGGGGCCAACGTCCTGACTTTC
CDR3: CATSTLQGASSGANVLTF

V: TRBV7-6
J: TRBJ1-1
size: many
D: -
DNA: TGTGCCAGCAGCTTAGTAGGAGAGTCAGCTTTCTTT
CDR3: CASSLVGESAFF

V: TRBV19
J: TRBJ2-2
size: many
D: -
DNA: TGTGCCAGTAGACGCGTCTTCAGAGGCGGGGAGCTGTTTTTT
CDR3: CASRRVFRGGELFF

V: TRBV12-3/TRBV12-4
J: TRBJ1-6
size: many
D: TRBD1
DNA: TGTGCCAGCAGGTCGGGACAGGGAGGCCCCCTCCACTTT
CDR3: CASRSGQGGPLHF

V: TRBV4-1
J: TRBJ1-2
size: once
D: -
DNA: TGCGCCAGCAGCCAGGGAAGCAGGGTAGCTAACTATGGCTACACCTTC
CDR3: CASSQGSRVANYGYTF

V: TRBV9
J: TRBJ2-7
size: once
D: -
DNA: TGTGCCAGCAACAAGGGGGGCTCCAACTCCTACGAGCAGTACTTC
CDR3: CASNKGGSNSYEQYF

V: TRBV6-5
J: TRBJ2-1
size: many
D: TRBD2
DNA: TGTGCCAGCAGTTACTCACCAGATGCGGGGGGCTCCGCGGATGAGCAGTTCTTC
CDR3: CASSYSPDAGGSADEQFF

V: TRBV11-1
J: TRBJ1-1
size: many
D: -
DNA: TGTGCCAGCAGCTTAGATGGGGCGAACACTGAAGCTTTCTTT
CDR3: CASSLDGANTEAFF

V: TRBV12-3/TRBV12-4
J: TRBJ1-3
size: many
D: -
DNA: TGTGCCAGCAGTTTTAGTGCAGGAGCCTCTGGAAACACCATATATTTT
CDR3: CASSFSAGASGNTIYF

V: TRBV6-6
J: TRBJ2-5
size: -
D: TRBD1
DNA: TGTGCCAGCAGTACAGGGGAAGGAGTCGAGACCCAGTACTTC
CDR3: CASSTGEGVETQYF

V: TRBV7-9
J: TRBJ2-3
size: many
D: -
DNA: TGTGCCAGCAGCTTAGGGGACGGGGGGCCAGGAGCGCAGTATTTT
CDR3: CASSLGDGGPGAQYF

V: TRBV5-1
J: TRBJ2-7
size: -
D: TRBD1
DNA: TGCGCCAGCAGCTTGGGGGGGACAGCTCCCTACGAGCAGTACTTC
CDR3: CASSLGGTAPYEQYF

V: TRBV9
J: TRBJ2-1
size: many
D: TRBD1
DNA: TGTGCCAGCAGCACCCGACAGGGGAGCGTCAATGAGCAGTTCTTC
CDR3: CASSTRQGSVNEQFF

V: TRBV7-9
J: TRBJ1-5
size: many
D: TRBD1
DNA: TGTGCCAGCAATCAGGGGGAAGGTCAGCCCCAGCATTTT
CDR3: CASNQGEGQPQHF

V: TRBV27
J: TRBJ2-7
size: many
D: -
DNA: TGTGCCAGCAGTTCCGGCTACGAGCAGTACTTC
CDR3: CASSSGYEQYF

V: TRBV29-1
J: TRBJ2-7
size: many
D: TRBD1
DNA: TGCAGCGTAGGGACAGGGAGGACCCACGAGCAGTACTTC
CDR3: CSVGTGRTHEQYF

V: TRBV5-1
J: TRBJ2-7
size: -
D: -
DNA: TGCGCCAGCAGCACGGCAGGGTCCTACGAGCAGTACTTC
CDR3: CASSTAGSYEQYF

V: TRBV5-1
J: TRBJ2-7
size: many
D: -
DNA: TGCGCCAGCAGCTCAACAGGTGGGAACTACGAGCAGTACTTC
CDR3: CASSSTGGNYEQYF

V: TRBV12-3/TRBV12-4
J: TRBJ1-5
size: many
D: -
DNA: TGTGCCAGCAGACAAACGACAGAGAATCAGCCCCAGCATTTT
CDR3: CASRQTTENQPQHF

V: TRBV11-1
J: TRBJ2-7
size: many
D: TRBD1
DNA: TGTGCCAGCAGTCAAGACAGGGGAGTATACGAGCAGTACTTC
CDR3: CASSQDRGVYEQYF

V: TRBV3-1
J: TRBJ2-3
size: -
D: -
DNA: TGTGCCAGCAGCCAAGACCTCCGGGACACAGGCACAGATACGCAGTATTTT
CDR3: CASSQDLRDTGTDTQYF

V: TRBV3-1
J: TRBJ2-3
size: -
D: TRBD2
DNA: TGTGCCAGCAGCCCCCTGCGGGGGGGGCAGTATTTT
CDR3: CASSPLRGGQYF

V: TRBV4-2
J: TRBJ2-3
size: many
D: TRBD1
DNA: TGTGCCAGCAGCCAAGGGACAGGGGGCGCGAGGACAGATACGCAGTATTTT
CDR3: CASSQGTGGARTDTQYF

V: TRBV5-5
J: TRBJ1-1
size: few
D: -
DNA: TGTGCCAGCAGCTTTGAGGGGAGGATCACTGAAGCTTTCTTT
CDR3: CASSFEGRITEAFF

V: TRBV6-6
J: TRBJ1-1
size: many
D: -
DNA: TGTGCCAGCAGTTACGACCCAGGTGGCACTGAAGCTTTCTTT
CDR3: CASSYDPGGTEAFF

V: TRBV5-1
J: TRBJ2-3
size: -
D: TRBD2
DNA: TGCGCCAGCAGCTTGGGGACTAGCGGTTTTACTAGCACAGATACGCAGTATTTT
CDR3: CASSLGTSGFTSTDTQYF

V: TRBV7-2
J: TRBJ2-7
size: many
D: -
DNA: TGTGCCAGCAGCCGCGATTGGGGGTACGAGCAGTACTTC
CDR3: CASSRDWGYEQYF

V: TRBV11-2
J: TRBJ2-2
size: many
D: -
DNA: TGTGCCAGCAGCTTCGAGCATTCCGGGGAGCTGTTTTTT
CDR3: CASSFEHSGELFF

V: TRBV29-1
J: TRBJ2-7
size: many
D: TRBD2
DNA: TGCAGCGTTGAAGACCGGGAGGGAGGCTACGAGCAGTACTTC
CDR3: CSVEDREGGYEQYF

V: TRBV29-1
J: TRBJ1-2
size: many
D: -
DNA: TGCAGCGTTGACTTCTCGGGCTACACCTTC
CDR3: CSVDFSGYTF

V: TRBV20-1
J: TRBJ2-7
size: many
D: TRBD1
DNA: TGCAGTGCTAGAGATAAAGGGACAGGGATATCCGAGCAGTACTTC
CDR3: CSARDKGTGISEQYF

V: TRBV27
J: TRBJ2-2
size: many
D: -
DNA: TGTGCCAGCAGAAGAAATATAAACACCGGGGAGCTGTTTTTT
CDR3: CASRRNINTGELFF

V: TRBV6-1
J: TRBJ2-6
size: once
D: -
DNA: TGTGCCAGCAGTTACACAGCCTTCTCTGGGGCCAACGTCCTGACTTTC
CDR3: CASSYTAFSGANVLTF